In its sample, the clone carrying this T cell receptor (beta chain) was seen many times. This record belongs to a study of metastatic and nonmetastatic thyroid tumors. There were no patients who had received any treatment before thyroid surgery. TCRdb reprocessed the PCR reads using MiXCR. The data show some 38,000 clones, 13% seen once. CDR3 size: 13 residues. CDR1 and CDR2 (germline): SNHLY, FYNNEI. The V segment lost 6 bases and the J segment 1 base; nucleotides outside the gene matches: 2. The sample was blood. The origin of this receptor is a female donor with papillary thyroid cancer or a benign thyroid nodule (not recorded which). Some clones in this sample may be carry-over from other donors' samples. The J gene is TRBJ1-1, the V gene TRBV2, with 7 bases matching TRBD1. The CDR3 bases are TGTGCCAGCAGGGGACAGCAGAACACTGAAGCTTTCTTT. Its protein product is CASRGQQNTEAFF.